The present T cell receptor beta chain was sequenced within a study of beta chain features in type 1 diabetes. Whole-study findings and limits: Shortening of TCRB CDR3s, moderate but significant, appeared in all four CD4+ subsets of Type 1 diabetes patients.

Reverse transcription of all isolated RNA meant that expressed TCRB transcripts were sequenced. Sequencing used immunoSEQ multiplex PCR; TCRdb keeps in-frame clones, though not all of them. The repertoire holds roughly 700,000 clones, with roughly 13% as singletons. The CDR3 is made up of 14 amino acids. Germline CDR1 reads MNHNS; CDR2 reads SASEGT. V lost 0 bases and J lost 4, with 9 bases in between. This clone was seen only a few times. As yet, its antigen is unknown. The chain uses TRBV6-1 and TRBJ2-5; D uncertain. This sequence was found in a young man with type 1 diabetes. Material: naive CD4+ T cells from blood. The chain's CDR3 is CASSEAMSRETQYF. The CDR3 DNA reads TGTGCCAGCAGTGAAGCGATGTCGCGAGAGACCCAGTACTTC.